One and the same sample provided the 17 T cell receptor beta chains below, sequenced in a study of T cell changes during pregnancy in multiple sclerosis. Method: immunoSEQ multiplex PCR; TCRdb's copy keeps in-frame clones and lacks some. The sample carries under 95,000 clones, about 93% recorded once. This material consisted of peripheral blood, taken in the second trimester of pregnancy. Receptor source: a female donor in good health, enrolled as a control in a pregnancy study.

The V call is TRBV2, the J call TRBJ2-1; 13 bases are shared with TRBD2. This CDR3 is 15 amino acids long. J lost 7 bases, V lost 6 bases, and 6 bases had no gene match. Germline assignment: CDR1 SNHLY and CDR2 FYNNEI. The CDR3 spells CASSNGLAGVNEQFF. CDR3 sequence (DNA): TGTGCCAGCAGCAACGGACTAGCGGGGGTGAATGAGCAGTTCTTC. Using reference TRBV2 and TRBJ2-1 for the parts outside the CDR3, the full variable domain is EPEVTQTPSHQVTQMGQEVILRCVPISNHLYFYWYRQILGQKVEFLVSFYNNEISEKSEIFDDQFSVERPDGSNFTLKIRSTKLEDSAMYFCASSNGLAGVNEQFFGPGTRLTVL.

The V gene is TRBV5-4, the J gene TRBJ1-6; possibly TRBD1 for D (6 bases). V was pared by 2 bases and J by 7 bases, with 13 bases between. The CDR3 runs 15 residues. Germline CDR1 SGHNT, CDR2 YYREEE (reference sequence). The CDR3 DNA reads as TGTGCCAGCAGCTTCGGGGGGGCAGGCAATTCACCCCTCCACTTT. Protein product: CASSFGGAGNSPLHF.

The CDR3 sequence: CASTTAELVSFVQYF. As DNA, the CDR3 is TGTGCCAGCACCACAGCCGAGCTGGTCTCGTTCGTGCAGTACTTC. The chain couples TRBV11-3 to TRBJ2-7; D remains unclear. The germline CDR1 and CDR2 sequences are SGHNT and YENEEA. The CDR3 loop spans 15 amino acids. The V end lost 7 bases, the J end lost 9 bases, and 25 bases lay between the germline ends.

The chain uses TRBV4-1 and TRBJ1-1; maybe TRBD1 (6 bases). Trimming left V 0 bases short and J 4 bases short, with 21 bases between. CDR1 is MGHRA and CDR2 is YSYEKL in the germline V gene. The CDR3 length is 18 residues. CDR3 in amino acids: CASSQDSARSGGRTEAFF. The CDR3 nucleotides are TGCGCCAGCAGCCAAGATTCGGCCCGGAGTGGGGGCCGCACTGAAGCTTTCTTT.

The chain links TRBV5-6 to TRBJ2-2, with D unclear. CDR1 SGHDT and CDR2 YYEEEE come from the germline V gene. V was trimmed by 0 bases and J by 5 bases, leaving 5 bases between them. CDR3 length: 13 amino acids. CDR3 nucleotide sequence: TGTGCCAGCAGCTTGGGGCGGACCGGGGAGCTGTTTTTT. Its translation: CASSLGRTGELFF. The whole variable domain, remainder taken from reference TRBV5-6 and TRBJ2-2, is DAGVTQSPTHLIKTRGQQVTLRCSPKSGHDTVSWYQQALGQGPQFIFQYYEEEERQRGNFPDRFSGHQFPNYSSELNVNALLLGDSALYLCASSLGRTGELFFGEGSRLTVL.

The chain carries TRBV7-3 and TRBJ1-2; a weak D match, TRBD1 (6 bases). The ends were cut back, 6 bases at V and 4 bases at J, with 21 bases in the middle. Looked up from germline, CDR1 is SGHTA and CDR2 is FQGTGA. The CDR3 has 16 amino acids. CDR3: CASSQLPGHLTYGYTF. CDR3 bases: TGTGCCAGCAGTCAACTCCCGGGACACCTTACCTATGGCTACACCTTC.

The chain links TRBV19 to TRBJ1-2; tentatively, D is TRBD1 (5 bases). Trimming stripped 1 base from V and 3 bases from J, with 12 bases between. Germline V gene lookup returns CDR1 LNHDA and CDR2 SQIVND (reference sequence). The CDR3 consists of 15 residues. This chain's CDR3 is CASSIVHRTDYGYTF. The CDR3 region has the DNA TGTGCCAGTAGTATAGTCCACAGGACGGACTATGGCTACACCTTC.

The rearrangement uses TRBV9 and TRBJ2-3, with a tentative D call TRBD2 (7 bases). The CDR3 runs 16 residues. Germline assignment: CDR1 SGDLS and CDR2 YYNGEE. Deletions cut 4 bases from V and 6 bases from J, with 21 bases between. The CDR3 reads CASSPQAQGGGDTQYF. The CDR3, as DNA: TGTGCCAGCAGCCCCCAGGCCCAAGGGGGAGGGGATACGCAGTATTTT.

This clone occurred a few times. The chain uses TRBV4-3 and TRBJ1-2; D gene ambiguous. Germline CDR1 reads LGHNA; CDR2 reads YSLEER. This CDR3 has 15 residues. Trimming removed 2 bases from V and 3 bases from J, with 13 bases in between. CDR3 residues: CASSQTRGWDYGYTF. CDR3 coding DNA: TGCGCCAGCAGCCAAACGCGGGGATGGGACTATGGCTACACCTTC.

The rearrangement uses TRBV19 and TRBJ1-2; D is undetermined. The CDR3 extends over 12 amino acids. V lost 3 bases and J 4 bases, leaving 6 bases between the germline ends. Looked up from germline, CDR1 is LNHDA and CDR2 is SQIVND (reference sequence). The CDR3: CASSIRSYGYTF. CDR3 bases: TGTGCCAGTAGTATTCGCAGCTATGGCTACACCTTC. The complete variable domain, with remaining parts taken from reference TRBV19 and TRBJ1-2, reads DGGITQSPKYLFRKEGQNVTLSCEQNLNHDAMYWYRQDPGQGLRLIYYSQIVNDFQKGDIAEGYSVSREKKESFPLTVTSAQKNPTAFYLCASSIRSYGYTFGSGTRLTVV.

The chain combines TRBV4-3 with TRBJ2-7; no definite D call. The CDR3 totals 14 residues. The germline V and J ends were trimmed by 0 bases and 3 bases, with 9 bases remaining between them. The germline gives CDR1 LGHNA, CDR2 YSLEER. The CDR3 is CASSQDYPSYEQYF. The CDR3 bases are TGCGCCAGCAGCCAAGATTATCCCAGCTACGAGCAGTACTTC.

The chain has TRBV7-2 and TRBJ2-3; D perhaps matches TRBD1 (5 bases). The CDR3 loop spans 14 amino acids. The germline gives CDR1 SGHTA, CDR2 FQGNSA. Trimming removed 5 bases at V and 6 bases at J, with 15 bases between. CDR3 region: CASSLVGQKDTQYF. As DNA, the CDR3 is TGTGCCAGCAGCCTCGTAGGACAAAAGGATACGCAGTATTTT.

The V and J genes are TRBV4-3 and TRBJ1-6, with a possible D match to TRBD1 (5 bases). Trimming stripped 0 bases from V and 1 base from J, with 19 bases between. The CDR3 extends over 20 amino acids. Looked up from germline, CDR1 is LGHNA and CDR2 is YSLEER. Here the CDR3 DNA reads TGCGCCAGCAGCCAAGAGGAGGGACCGGGTTCGGGGTCCTATAATTCACCCCTCCACTTT. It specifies CASSQEEGPGSGSYNSPLHF.

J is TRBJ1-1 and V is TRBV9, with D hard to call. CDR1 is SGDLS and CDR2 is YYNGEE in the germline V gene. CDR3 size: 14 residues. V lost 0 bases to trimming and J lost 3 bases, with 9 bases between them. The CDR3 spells CASSVGGSDTEAFF. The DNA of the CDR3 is TGTGCCAGCAGCGTAGGTGGCAGTGACACTGAAGCTTTCTTT.

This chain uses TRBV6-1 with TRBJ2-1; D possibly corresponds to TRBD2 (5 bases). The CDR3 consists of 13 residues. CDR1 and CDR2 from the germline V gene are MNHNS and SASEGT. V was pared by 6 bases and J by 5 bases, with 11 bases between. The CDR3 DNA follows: TGTGCCAGCAGCCGGGAAAGCCACAATGAGCAGTTCTTC. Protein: CASSRESHNEQFF.

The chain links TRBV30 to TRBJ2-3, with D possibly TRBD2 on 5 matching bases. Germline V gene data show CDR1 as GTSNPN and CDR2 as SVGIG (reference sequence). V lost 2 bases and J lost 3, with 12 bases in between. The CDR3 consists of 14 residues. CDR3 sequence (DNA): TGTGCCTGGAGTCTCCCGTCGGGGACAGATACGCAGTATTTT. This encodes CAWSLPSGTDTQYF. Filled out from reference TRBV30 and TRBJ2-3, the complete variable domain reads SQTIHQWPATLVQPVGSPLSLECTVEGTSNPNLYWYRQAAGRGLQLLFYSVGIGQISSEVPQNLSASRPQDRQFILSSKKLLLSDSGFYLCAWSLPSGTDTQYFGPGTRLTVL.

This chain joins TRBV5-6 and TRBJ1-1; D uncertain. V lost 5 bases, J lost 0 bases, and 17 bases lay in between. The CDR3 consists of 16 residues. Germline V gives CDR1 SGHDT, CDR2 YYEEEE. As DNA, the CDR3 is TGTGCCAGCAGGGAGGTAGGAGGGTCTGTGAACACTGAAGCTTTCTTT. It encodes CASREVGGSVNTEAFF.